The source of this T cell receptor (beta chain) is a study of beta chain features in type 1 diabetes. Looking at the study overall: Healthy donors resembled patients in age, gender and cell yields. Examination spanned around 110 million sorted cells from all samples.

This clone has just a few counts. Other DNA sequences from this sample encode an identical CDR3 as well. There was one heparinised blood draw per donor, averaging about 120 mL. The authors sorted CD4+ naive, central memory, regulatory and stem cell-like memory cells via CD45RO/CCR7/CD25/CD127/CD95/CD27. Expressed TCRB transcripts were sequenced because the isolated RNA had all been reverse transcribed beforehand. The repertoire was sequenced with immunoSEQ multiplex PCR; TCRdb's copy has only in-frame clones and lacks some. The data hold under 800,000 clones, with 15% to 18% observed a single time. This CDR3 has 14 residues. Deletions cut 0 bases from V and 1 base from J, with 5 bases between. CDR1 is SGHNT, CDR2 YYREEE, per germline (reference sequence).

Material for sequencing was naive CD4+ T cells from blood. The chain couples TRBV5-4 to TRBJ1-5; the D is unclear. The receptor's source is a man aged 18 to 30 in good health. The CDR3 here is CASSLVGSNQPQHF. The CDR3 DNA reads TGTGCCAGCAGCTTGGTGGGAAGCAATCAGCCCCAGCATTTT. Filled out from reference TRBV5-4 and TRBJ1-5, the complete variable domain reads ETGVTQSPTHLIKTRGQQVTLRCSSQSGHNTVSWYQQALGQGPQFIFQYYREEENGRGNFPPRFSGLQFPNYSSELNVNALELDDSALYLCASSLVGSNQPQHFGDGTRLSIL.